These 2 T cell receptor beta chains were all obtained from the same sample, sequenced in a study of blood T cell repertoires in COVID-19. TCRdb keeps only in-frame clones here, not all; method: immunoSEQ multiplex PCR. The sample carries tens of thousands of clones, over 65% recorded once. The specimen was peripheral blood. The receptors here all came from a woman aged 70-85 years with acute or convalescent COVID-19.

In its sample, this clone was seen many times. The gene calls are TRBV15 and TRBJ2-1; TRBD2 aligns across 9 bases. Per germline, CDR1 LNHNV and CDR2 YYDKDF (reference sequence). With 0 bases clipped from V and 8 bases from J, the junction kept 8 bases outside the gene matches. This CDR3 has 16 amino acids. The CDR3 loop is CATSRDPSGIGDEQFF. DNA of the CDR3: TGTGCCACCAGCAGAGATCCTAGCGGGATAGGGGATGAGCAGTTCTTC.

This clone showed up just a few times. The rearrangement links TRBV12-5 to TRBJ1-1; maybe TRBD1 (5 bases). Trimming took 1 base from V and 6 from J, leaving 6 bases between them. In germline, CDR1 is LGHNT, CDR2 FRNRAP. The length of the CDR3 is 12 residues. CDR3 amino acids: CASGLEQAEAFF. CDR3 sequence (DNA): TGTGCTAGTGGTTTGGAACAGGCTGAAGCTTTCTTT.